This T cell receptor (beta chain) was captured in a study of blood T cells in healthy people across ages (dated by TCRdb to between 2015 and 2016). Turning to the overall study: In model experiments, template switching captured about one uniquely barcoded TCR beta cDNA molecule for every two T cells. Using deep sequencing normalized with unique cDNA molecular identifiers, the study measured how TCR beta repertoire diversity changes with age. Four age groups were formed from the donors: young (average 16 years), middle-aged (around 37), aged (approximately 60) and long-lived (approximately 80). Donors of different ages were randomly distributed across sequencing lanes to avoid experimental bias. Using the same blood draw, the study looked at two additional independent replicas of 1 million unique cDNA reads for two donors, one aged 18 to 30 and the other aged 80 or older.

Turning to this clonotype: What this receptor recognizes is not known. The sample holds no much larger clone one base away, and base qualities are not on file.

Results and caveats for the whole study, not just this receptor: The long-lived group showed more naive CD4+ T cells, fewer expanded clones and increased TCR diversity than the aged group, suggesting age selection. Estimates of total diversity from one million sequenced T cells were regarded as lower bounds and underestimates. Because donor CMV infection status was unknown, age-related changes in expanded clonotypes were potentially confounded. Observed TCR beta diversity correlated strongly with the percentage of naive T cells measured by flow cytometry. As age increased, observed TCR beta diversity per million T cells dropped in a roughly linear way, and a significant reduction was already evident by age about 40. Conclusive comparison of naive and antigen-experienced compartments was prevented by the profiling of bulk unsorted PBMCs.

V is shortened by 9 bases, J by 7 bases, and the region joining them spans 18 bases. CDR1 LNHNV and CDR2 YYDKDF are derived from the germline V gene (reference sequence). Including the terminal cysteine and phenylalanine, the CDR3 comprises 14 residues. Solely the CDR3 DNA is kept, with 42 bases framed from the first base. The protocol used for the library was 5' RACE. TCRdb records Illumina HiSeq 2500 as the sequencer. A second PCR of about 7 to 12 cycles was performed with a sample-barcoded 5' primer and a J-beta primer mix. Each TCR beta cDNA molecule received a unique molecular identifier from a template-switch 5' adaptor carrying 12 random nucleotides. At least 2.5 million CDR3-containing paired-end reads were obtained from each sample. First-strand cDNA synthesis was performed from all RNA using the Mint cDNA synthesis kit, with priming by a TRBC-specific oligonucleotide. All cDNA was treated with uracil-DNA glycosylase and then went through a first 18-cycle PCR with the universal primers M1SS and BC2_uni_R. Under the source paper's analysis protocol: For normalization, 1 million high-quality reads, each with a distinct molecular identifier, were randomly selected from each sample. Reads sharing molecular identifiers were discarded rather than binned into consensus sequences. MiTCR, set to a Q25 quality threshold and the strictest error-elimination algorithm, was used for CDR3 identification, clonotype clustering and error correction. Lower-bound total TCR beta diversity was estimated with a nonparametric unseen species model using Euler transformation. TCRdb trimmed public reads at Q25 via fastp, called clones via MiXCR and kept in-frame beta chains. CDR3 protein sequences are deduplicated, and each keeps its most common genes and DNA. For this entry, the V and J calls and clone size follow TCRdb and not the study's own pipeline. The sample profile shows about 1.4 million distinct CDR3 sequences; around 55% of them were found once. Jointly, the top ten make up 6.5% to 8.5% of the sample.

Donors were a few dozen systemically healthy Caucasian individuals from Russia aged about 6 to 100 years. Around 10 milliliters of peripheral blood were collected from each donor into EDTA-treated Vacutainer tubes. PBMCs were isolated by Ficoll-Paque density-gradient centrifugation, with at least 6 million obtained per sample. Total RNA was extracted from PBMCs with Trizol reagent, with at least 5 micrograms obtained per sample. Naive CD45RAhigh/CD27high T cell percentages were measured by flow cytometry on a PBMC aliquot from every donor. The chain joins TRBV15 to TRBJ1-4, with the identity of the D gene unclear. The specimen was blood. This TCR was recovered from a man between 18 and 29 years old in good health. The CDR3 protein: CATQQRTDGEKLFF. The base sequence is TGTGCCACGCAGCAGCGGACGGACGGTGAAAAACTGTTTTTT.